This TCR beta chain is drawn from a study of blood T cell repertoires in COVID-19. Overall study: Spain, Italy and the United States supplied samples that represented acute and convalescent COVID-19.

The V gene lost 3 bases and the J gene lost 9 bases, with 15 bases spanning the gap. The CDR3 extends over 14 amino acids. CDR1 and CDR2 (germline): LNHDA, SQIVND (reference sequence). TCRdb keeps only in-frame clones here, not all; method: immunoSEQ multiplex PCR. Found here are about 160,000 clones, around four fifths of them singletons; the top ten hold roughly 3.1%. Specimen: peripheral blood. The clonotype originates from a man aged 70 or older with acute or convalescent COVID-19. V and J are TRBV19 and TRBJ2-1; D is perhaps TRBD1 (5 bases). CDR3 nucleotide sequence: TGTGCCAGTAGTATTGGGGTGGGGCCAGGTGAGCAGTTCTTC. Translated, it gives CASSIGVGPGEQFF. Full variable domain (missing parts from reference TRBV19 and TRBJ2-1): DGGITQSPKYLFRKEGQNVTLSCEQNLNHDAMYWYRQDPGQGLRLIYYSQIVNDFQKGDIAEGYSVSREKKESFPLTVTSAQKNPTAFYLCASSIGVGPGEQFFGPGTRLTVL.